The rows below give T cell receptor beta chains drawn from one sample of a study of blood T cell repertoires in COVID-19. Clones were read by immunoSEQ multiplex PCR, and TCRdb kept only the in-frame ones, dropping some. Here the sample spans about 69,000 clones, 60% to 80% being singletons. The sample taken for sequencing was peripheral blood. All receptors come from a human donor in a cohort sampled during active COVID-19. Each CDR3 is given with its conserved first and last residue. The D gene is left open where the match is weak. The size entry is marked missing in some rows and otherwise reads once, few, many or a size class.

j_call cdr3_length clone_size v_call d_call cdr3_nt cdr3_aa
TRBJ2-5 16 - TRBV9 - TGTGCCAGCAGCGTAGTCGGCAGGGGAGAGGGAGAGACCCAGTACTTC CASSVVGRGEGETQYF
TRBJ1-5 14 once TRBV9 - TGTGCCAGCAGCGTAGGAGCAGGGCCTCAGCCCCAGCATTTT CASSVGAGPQPQHF
TRBJ2-5 14 - TRBV30 TRBD2 TGTGCCTGGAACGCCGGGGGGGGTGGAGAGACCCAGTACTTC CAWNAGGGGETQYF
TRBJ2-7 12 - TRBV11-3 TRBD2 TGTGCCAGCAGCTTAGCGGGGGGCGAGCAGTACTTC CASSLAGGEQYF
TRBJ2-5 15 - TRBV6-6 - TGTGCCAGCAGTTACTCCGCAGGGAAGGGAGAGACCCAGTACTTC CASSYSAGKGETQYF
TRBJ2-7 14 few TRBV14 - TGTGCCAGCAGCCAAGTTTATGGGGCTGGCGAGCAGTACTTC CASSQVYGAGEQYF
TRBJ2-2 13 - TRBV12-3/TRBV12-4 - TGTGCCAGCAGCCGCGGGTCCACCGGGGAGCTGTTTTTT CASSRGSTGELFF
TRBJ1-4 15 - TRBV20-1 - TGCAGTGCTAGTCAACTGGGGATGGGACTTGAAAAACTGTTTTTT CSASQLGMGLEKLFF
TRBJ1-5 14 - TRBV19 TRBD1 TGTGCCAGTAGTAGACAGGGATGGAATCAGCCCCAGCATTTT CASSRQGWNQPQHF
TRBJ2-3 19 few TRBV6-1 TRBD2 TGTGCCAGCAGTGAAGCCAGCCCCTTAGGAGCGGGGGCTAGGGATACGCAGTATTTT CASSEASPLGAGARDTQYF
TRBJ2-7 12 - TRBV28 - TGTGCCAGCAGTTTGTGGTCGGGTGAGCAGTACTTC CASSLWSGEQYF
TRBJ2-7 14 many TRBV7-9 - TGTGCCAGCAGCACACGACAGAACAGGAACGAGCAGTACTTC CASSTRQNRNEQYF
TRBJ1-1 17 - TRBV29-1 TRBD1 TGCAGCGTTGAAGCCCCGGACAGGTTGTACGTGAACACTGAAGCTTTCTTT CSVEAPDRLYVNTEAFF
TRBJ1-2 14 - TRBV5-1 - TGCGCCAGCAGCGGCCGGTCGGGGAACTATGGCTACACCTTC CASSGRSGNYGYTF
TRBJ2-5 15 - TRBV19 TRBD1 TGTGCCAGTAGTACTTGGACAGGGTCGGGAGAGACCCAGTACTTC CASSTWTGSGETQYF
TRBJ1-4 16 - TRBV5-6 TRBD1 TGTGCCAGCAGCTTGGTAGATGACAGGGGGAAGTCAAAACTGTTTTTT CASSLVDDRGKSKLFF
TRBJ2-7 11 - TRBV11-2 - TGTGCCAGCAGCCGAGGCGGGGAGCAGTACTTC CASSRGGEQYF
TRBJ1-5 15 few TRBV19 TRBD1 TGTGCCAGTAGTATAGGCCCGGACAGGGGACAGCCCCAGCATTTT CASSIGPDRGQPQHF
TRBJ1-5 13 once TRBV28 - TGTGCCAGCAGATACCTCCCGGGACAGCCCCAGCATTTT CASRYLPGQPQHF
TRBJ2-4 14 - TRBV27 - TGTGCCAGCAGTTCGACCAGAGAGGCCAACATTCAGTACTTC CASSSTREANIQYF
TRBJ2-1 15 - TRBV5-1 TRBD1 TGCGCCAGCAGCTCGACAGGGGCAACCTACAATGAGCAGTTCTTC CASSSTGATYNEQFF
TRBJ2-5 14 - TRBV11-3 - TGTGCCAGCAGCTTAAGGCGGTTCCAAGAGACCCAGTACTTC CASSLRRFQETQYF
TRBJ2-7 14 few TRBV29-1 TRBD2 TGCAGCGCTAAAGGTCTAGCGGGGGGTTCCGAGCAGTACTTC CSAKGLAGGSEQYF
TRBJ2-1 18 - TRBV5-1 TRBD2 TGCGCCAGCAGCTTGGTGGGGAAATCGACTAGCAGGTACAATGAGCAGTTCTTC CASSLVGKSTSRYNEQFF
TRBJ2-7 14 - TRBV9 TRBD2 TGTGCCAGCAGCCCCCACGGGGGGGACTACGAGCAGTACTTC CASSPHGGDYEQYF
TRBJ2-1 16 - TRBV15 - TGTGCCACCAGCAGAGATCTACTTAGCTCCTACAATGAGCAGTTCTTC CATSRDLLSSYNEQFF
TRBJ1-5 19 - TRBV6-1 - TGTGCCAGCAGTGAAAGCCTCTCGAGCGTGGGGAGGTCGATTTTGGTCCAGCATTTT CASSESLSSVGRSILVQHF
TRBJ1-1 15 - TRBV6-1 - TGTGCCAGCAGTGAAGCAAGCCAGGGGAGATCTGAAGCTTTCTTT CASSEASQGRSEAFF
TRBJ2-7 15 - TRBV6-5 - TGTGCCAGCAGTTACCGCGGGACCTTATCCTACGAGCAGTACTTC CASSYRGTLSYEQYF
TRBJ1-2 15 - TRBV6-5 TRBD1 TGTGCCAGCAGTCCCCCGGGACAGGGATTCTATGGCTACACCTTC CASSPPGQGFYGYTF
TRBJ2-3 11 - TRBV20-1 - TGCAGCGGAACTATTACAGATACGCAGTATTTT CSGTITDTQYF
TRBJ2-3 16 - TRBV4-2 TRBD2 TGTGCCAGCAGCCAAGAGCTGCGGGGGGGCCACGATACGCAGTATTTT CASSQELRGGHDTQYF
TRBJ1-2 15 once TRBV21-1 - TGTGCCAGCACCGGACACTGGGGGGGCGCGAATGGCTACACCTTC CASTGHWGGANGYTF
TRBJ2-3 16 once TRBV19 TRBD2 TGTGCCAGTAGTCTCACTAGCGGGAGGGCCGTAGATACGCAGTATTTT CASSLTSGRAVDTQYF
TRBJ2-5 16 - TRBV3-1/TRBV3-2 TRBD2 TGTGCCAGCAGCCCTAGAGCCGGGACTAGAAAAGAGACCCAGTACTTC CASSPRAGTRKETQYF
TRBJ2-2 14 - TRBV19 - TGTGCCAGTAGTATGGAGAGTTACACCGGGGAGCTGTTTTTT CASSMESYTGELFF
TRBJ2-1 13 many TRBV5-8 TRBD2 TGTGCCAGCAGCTCCGGGGGGGGGAAAAGCATGTTCTTC CASSSGGGKSMFF
TRBJ1-5 14 - TRBV18 TRBD1 TGTGCCAGCTCCCCAGACAGGGTAGGTCAGCCCCAGCATTTT CASSPDRVGQPQHF
TRBJ2-7 14 - TRBV11-2 - TGTGCCAGCAGCTTAGGTCTCAGGGGTCACGAGCAGTACTTC CASSLGLRGHEQYF
TRBJ2-4 17 - TRBV14 - TGTGCCAGCAGCCAAGATGGGCAGCCCCTAGCCAAAAACATTCAGTACTTC CASSQDGQPLAKNIQYF
TRBJ2-3 14 - TRBV19 - TGTGCCAGTAGGACCAGGGATAGCACAGATACGCAGTATTTT CASRTRDSTDTQYF
TRBJ2-1 14 - TRBV6-4 - TGTGCCAGCAAAAGCGAGAGCTCCTACAATGAGCAGTTCTTC CASKSESSYNEQFF
TRBJ2-1 16 - TRBV19 - TGTGCCAGTCGCGCCCCTCCCATGAGCTCCTACAATGAGCAGTTCTTC CASRAPPMSSYNEQFF
TRBJ2-5 14 - TRBV2 - TGTGCCAGCAGTGCGGGGCGGGGTAAAGAGACCCAGTACTTC CASSAGRGKETQYF
TRBJ1-2 11 few TRBV2 TRBD1 TGTGCCAGCAGTCCGACAGGGGGCTACACCTTC CASSPTGGYTF
TRBJ2-3 15 - TRBV5-5 TRBD1 TGTGCCAGCAAAGGGACAGGCAGGAGCACAGATACGCAGTATTTT CASKGTGRSTDTQYF
TRBJ1-5 16 few TRBV19 - TGTGCCAGTAGTATCGGGCCCGCAGGGATAAATCAGCCCCAGCATTTT CASSIGPAGINQPQHF